The TCR beta chain under discussion was sequenced for a study of blood T cell repertoires in COVID-19. Overall study: The United States, Italy and Spain supplied acute and convalescent COVID-19 samples. T cells, B-cell-depleted T cells, or PBMCs supplied cDNA or gDNA.

In the source study's methods: Estimates of nucleated cell counts were drawn from the amplification of reference gene primers. Assay used: immunoSEQ multiplex PCR; TCRdb lists only in-frame clones, some missing. V and J calls and clone size follow that table, whereas D and trimming were derived from the DNA. The data hold 150,000 to 180,000 clones, with approximately 86% observed a single time. Enrolment of Seattle patients took place during active infection, and they were followed longitudinally. V was pared by 9 bases and J by 5 bases, with 4 bases of the junction left unmatched. This CDR3 has 11 residues.

The sequence was collected from a man in his sixties with COVID-19, enrolled during active disease. The gene calls are TRBV12-3 or TRBV12-4 and TRBJ2-7; 7 bases align to TRBD1. The sequencing sample was made of peripheral blood. The DNA for the CDR3 is TGTGCCAGTGGGACAGCCCACGAGCAGTACTTC. Encoded protein: CASGTAHEQYF.